These T cell receptor beta chains were read from a single sample in a study of T cell responses to AZD1222 COVID-19 vaccine. Sequencing was performed with immunoSEQ multiplex PCR; in TCRdb, only in-frame clones are kept and a portion is missing. In the table there are about 170,000 clones, about 89% of which are singletons. The specimen comprised peripheral blood, sampled on day 0 of AZD1222 vaccination. The receptors here all came from an adult in good health. The CDR3 runs from the conserved cysteine through the conserved F or W. The D gene is left open where the match is weak. Clone size is given for some rows only: seen once, a few or many times, or a class if the clone is expanded.

clone_size d_call j_call v_call cdr3_aa cdr3_nt
NA NA TRBJ1-2 TRBV7-3 CASSQGRSYTF TGTGCCAGCAGCCAAGGAAGGAGCTACACCTTC
NA NA TRBJ2-5 TRBV30 CAWSVSPFQETQYF TGTGCCTGGAGTGTATCGCCTTTCCAAGAGACCCAGTACTTC
few NA TRBJ1-6 TRBV6-6 CASTSTGRGDNSPLHF TGTGCCAGCACCTCCACGGGCAGGGGTGACAATTCACCCCTCCACTTT
NA NA TRBJ1-1 TRBV5-1 CASGQGHTEAFF TGCGCCAGCGGCCAGGGGCACACTGAAGCTTTCTTT
NA NA TRBJ1-1 TRBV7-6 CASSLSSRTEAFF TGTGCCAGCAGCTTATCATCCAGAACTGAAGCTTTCTTT
NA NA TRBJ2-2 TRBV30 CASFGRNTGELFF TGTGCCTCCTTCGGGAGGAACACCGGGGAGCTGTTTTTT
NA NA TRBJ2-2 TRBV19 CASETGNTGELFF TGTGCCAGTGAGACGGGGAACACCGGGGAGCTGTTTTTT
few NA TRBJ2-7 TRBV6-5 CASSTQGSSSYEQYF TGTGCCAGCAGTACCCAGGGCAGTAGCTCCTACGAGCAGTACTTC
NA TRBD1 TRBJ1-2 TRBV6-5 CASSYSGQPYGYTF TGTGCCAGCAGTTACTCGGGACAGCCCTATGGCTACACCTTC
NA NA TRBJ1-5 TRBV3-1/TRBV3-2 CASSPRKGGNQPQHF TGTGCCAGCAGCCCGAGAAAGGGAGGAAATCAGCCCCAGCATTTT
NA NA TRBJ2-3 TRBV3-1/TRBV3-2 CASSQDLWDTQYF TGTGCCAGCAGCCAAGATCTCTGGGATACGCAGTATTTT
NA TRBD2 TRBJ2-1 TRBV5-6 CASSLMGDYNEQFF TGTGCCAGCAGCCTCATGGGGGACTATAATGAGCAGTTCTTC
NA TRBD1 TRBJ1-6 TRBV27 CASSPPRTGENSPLHF TGTGCCAGCAGTCCCCCCCGAACAGGGGAAAATTCACCCCTCCACTTT
once TRBD1 TRBJ1-2 TRBV5-6 CASRGQGLGGYTF TGTGCCAGCCGGGGACAGGGCCTGGGTGGCTACACCTTC
NA NA TRBJ1-1 TRBV7-8 CASSLVGGPMNTEAFF TGTGCCAGCAGCTTAGTAGGGGGGCCGATGAACACTGAAGCTTTCTTT
NA TRBD2 TRBJ2-6 TRBV6-1 CASSEARLAGPGANVLTF TGTGCCAGCAGTGAAGCGCGACTAGCGGGACCTGGGGCCAACGTCCTGACTTTC
NA NA TRBJ2-5 TRBV5-1 CASSLSASLLETQYF TGCGCCAGCAGCTTGTCGGCCAGCCTTCTGGAGACCCAGTACTTC
NA TRBD2 TRBJ2-1 TRBV23-1 CASRPTGLGYNEQFF TGCGCCAGCAGACCTACGGGACTAGGGTACAATGAGCAGTTCTTC
NA TRBD1 TRBJ1-2 TRBV7-9 CASSPGTGGIYGYTF TGTGCCAGCAGCCCGGGGACAGGGGGGATTTATGGCTACACCTTC
NA NA TRBJ1-2 TRBV5-1 CASSPGQTTYGYTF TGCGCCAGCAGCCCCGGACAGACCACCTATGGCTACACCTTC
NA TRBD1 TRBJ2-2 TRBV20-1 CSASDGTGGPTGELFF TGCAGTGCTAGTGACGGGACAGGGGGCCCCACCGGGGAGCTGTTTTTT
NA TRBD1 TRBJ1-3 TRBV29-1 CSVAPRDSGNTIYF TGCAGCGTCGCCCCCCGGGACAGTGGAAACACCATATATTTT
NA TRBD2 TRBJ2-1 TRBV9 CASKGLAFEDEQFF TGTGCCAGCAAGGGACTAGCGTTCGAGGATGAGCAGTTCTTC
NA NA TRBJ1-2 TRBV5-1 CASSLTGTPYGYTF TGCGCCAGCAGCCTAACCGGGACTCCCTATGGCTACACCTTC
once NA TRBJ1-5 TRBV6-6 CASSPNPGQYSNQPQHF TGTGCCAGCAGTCCGAACCCCGGACAGTATAGCAATCAGCCCCAGCATTTT
NA NA TRBJ1-1 TRBV7-9 CASSVMETEAFF TGTGCCAGCAGTGTGATGGAGACTGAAGCTTTCTTT
NA NA TRBJ2-3 TRBV4-2 CASSQDQRPTDTQYF TGTGCCAGCAGCCAAGATCAACGGCCCACAGATACGCAGTATTTT
NA TRBD1 TRBJ2-7 TRBV30 CAWSGKQGPRNEQYF TGTGCCTGGAGTGGCAAACAGGGGCCTCGGAACGAGCAGTACTTC
NA NA TRBJ2-1 TRBV7-2 CASSLWSTNEQFF TGTGCCAGCAGCTTATGGTCCACCAATGAGCAGTTCTTC
NA TRBD1 TRBJ2-2 TRBV24-1 CATSEAGTGGSTGELFF TGTGCCACCAGTGAGGCCGGGACAGGGGGCAGCACCGGGGAGCTGTTTTTT
NA NA TRBJ1-4 TRBV19 CASRLAGFQGKLFF TGTGCCAGTAGACTCGCAGGGTTTCAAGGGAAACTGTTTTTT
NA TRBD1 TRBJ1-1 TRBV7-2 CASSFGTGNTEAFF TGTGCCAGCAGCTTCGGGACAGGGAACACTGAAGCTTTCTTT
NA NA TRBJ1-6 TRBV6-5 CASGTTTYNSPLHF TGTGCCAGCGGGACGACCACCTATAATTCACCCCTCCACTTT
NA NA TRBJ2-1 TRBV10-1 CASSGLAGAGNEQFF TGCGCCAGCAGTGGCTTGGCGGGGGCGGGGAATGAGCAGTTCTTC
NA NA TRBJ1-1 TRBV6-6 CASSNWVNTEAFF TGTGCCAGCTCTAACTGGGTGAACACTGAAGCTTTCTTT
once TRBD1 TRBJ1-1 TRBV7-6 CASSTRTGWVGTEAFF TGTGCCAGCAGCACCCGGACAGGGTGGGTTGGCACTGAAGCTTTCTTT
NA TRBD2 TRBJ2-2 TRBV19 CASSTIAGAGELFF TGTGCCAGTAGTACCATCGCGGGGGCCGGGGAGCTGTTTTTT
NA TRBD1 TRBJ1-2 TRBV18 CASSLGQMFNYGYTF TGTGCCAGCTCACTGGGACAGATGTTCAACTATGGCTACACCTTC
few TRBD1 TRBJ1-5 TRBV2 CASSTTGGSNQPQHF TGTGCCAGCAGCACGACAGGGGGCAGCAATCAGCCCCAGCATTTT
once NA TRBJ1-2 TRBV10-1 CASSEEGGYGYTF TGCGCCAGCAGTGAGGAGGGGGGATATGGCTACACCTTC
NA NA TRBJ2-7 TRBV5-4 CASSPNAGLATSEQYF TGTGCCAGCAGTCCTAACGCGGGCCTGGCGACCTCCGAGCAGTACTTC
NA TRBD1 TRBJ1-1 TRBV28 CASSFFQGGMNTEAFF TGTGCCAGCAGTTTTTTCCAGGGGGGCATGAACACTGAAGCTTTCTTT
NA NA TRBJ2-5 TRBV25-1 CASNGGAVETQYF TGTGCCAGCAATGGGGGGGCCGTGGAGACCCAGTACTTC
NA TRBD2 TRBJ2-5 TRBV6-2/TRBV6-3 CASSMSGSRETQYF TGTGCCAGCAGCATGAGCGGGAGTAGAGAGACCCAGTACTTC
NA NA TRBJ2-5 TRBV5-4 CASSGPLTSASEKSQETQYF TGTGCCAGCAGCGGGCCCTTGACGTCTGCGTCAGAGAAAAGCCAAGAGACCCAGTACTTC
once TRBD2 TRBJ2-7 TRBV3-1/TRBV3-2 CASSQRLAGGYEQYF TGTGCCAGCAGCCAACGTCTAGCGGGAGGCTACGAGCAGTACTTC
NA NA TRBJ1-4 TRBV2 CASSEGSRTNEKLFF TGTGCCAGCAGTGAAGGGAGTAGGACTAATGAAAAACTGTTTTTT
few NA TRBJ2-1 TRBV6-2/TRBV6-3 CASSRSGIGQFF TGTGCCAGCAGCCGATCAGGGATCGGGCAGTTCTTC
NA NA TRBJ1-1 TRBV28 CATQGGITEAFF TGTGCCACCCAGGGCGGGATCACTGAAGCTTTCTTT
NA NA TRBJ1-1 TRBV5-1 CASSQSSANTEAFF TGCGCCAGCAGCCAGAGTTCAGCGAACACTGAAGCTTTCTTT
NA NA TRBJ1-3 TRBV11-2 CASSLTQGNTIYF TGTGCCAGCAGCTTAACCCAGGGAAACACCATATATTTT
NA TRBD1 TRBJ1-1 TRBV2 CASSAHPVGQGRSEAFF TGTGCCAGCAGTGCCCATCCCGTAGGACAGGGGAGAAGTGAAGCTTTCTTT
NA NA TRBJ2-7 TRBV30 CAWSVRAGPYEQYF TGTGCCTGGAGTGTACGGGCGGGGCCTTACGAGCAGTACTTC
NA TRBD2 TRBJ2-2 TRBV7-2 CASSLEASGRGTGELFF TGTGCCAGCAGCTTAGAGGCTAGCGGGAGAGGCACCGGGGAGCTGTTTTTT
once TRBD2 TRBJ2-1 TRBV29-1 CSVAPGGRARNEQFF TGCAGCGTCGCCCCGGGCGGGAGGGCCAGAAATGAGCAGTTCTTC
few NA TRBJ1-5 TRBV6-7 CASRPLRDTDSYSNQPQHF TGTGCCAGCAGGCCCCTAAGAGATACCGACAGCTATAGCAATCAGCCCCAGCATTTT
NA NA TRBJ1-3 TRBV5-1 CASSLGGGSGNTIYF TGCGCCAGCAGCTTAGGAGGTGGCTCTGGAAACACCATATATTTT